The sample holds a few counts of the clone carrying this T cell receptor (beta chain). This sample is part of a study of beta chain features in type 1 diabetes. The whole isolated RNA underwent reverse transcription, so sequencing captured expressed TCRB transcripts. Reads from naive, central memory and regulatory T cell samples averaged about 3.8 million. Data came from immunoSEQ multiplex PCR; TCRdb stores just in-frame clones and leaves some out. The sample contains 150,000 to 200,000 clones, less than 9.5% of which appear only once. V was pared by 3 bases and J by 5 bases, with 10 bases between. This CDR3 region has 13 residues. The germline CDR1 and CDR2 sequences are MNHEY and SMNVEV (reference sequence).

V and J are TRBV27 and TRBJ1-1; D possibly corresponds to TRBD1 (6 bases). Input material: central memory CD4+ T cells from blood. This clonotype was sampled from a young woman in good health. CDR3 in DNA: TGTGCCAGCAGTTTCACAGGGCAAACTGAAGCTTTCTTT. The encoded protein is CASSFTGQTEAFF.